There are a few counts of the clone carrying this T cell receptor (beta chain). The antigen is not known. At one end the junction does not follow the germline gene, possibly because of a read error. The CDR3 length is 13 residues. The germline CDR1 and CDR2 sequences are PRHDT and FYEKMQ (reference sequence). This sample was taken from a study of molecular identifiers for immune sequencing clone quantification. Previously described methods with listed TCR primers produced the bulk TCR libraries. MiXCR, applied by TCRdb to the PCR reads, yields one record per CDR3 protein. The sample yields around 470,000 distinct CDR3 sequences, roughly 25% seen once. Whole-study results and caveats: Sharing of a barcode by identical TCR molecules could cause highly expanded clone sizes to be underestimated.

The V call is TRBV13, the J call TRBJ1-1; D gene uncertain. Material for sequencing was naive CD8+ T cells from blood, with Jurkat cell RNA spiked in. Noted subset: FACS-sorted CD8+CD4-CCR7+CD45RA+ naive T cells. This sequence originates from a human donor in good health. Some libraries in this study had Jurkat cell RNA spiked in. The CDR3 coding sequence is TGTGCCAGCGGCTTATTAGGGAACACTGAAGCTTTCTTT. Translation gives CASGLLGNTEAFF.